The rows below give T cell receptor beta chains drawn from one sample of a study of cytomegalovirus exposure and HLA in healthy donors. Clones were read by immunoSEQ multiplex PCR, and TCRdb kept only the in-frame ones, dropping some. The sample holds roughly 100,000 clones; 65% to 90% are singletons and the top ten take 6% to 8%. Sequencing input: PBMCs. The receptors were gathered from a man aged 30 to 39 in good health and CMV-seropositive. Both conserved end residues are part of each CDR3. A D gene is named only where the DNA matches it firmly. Clone size appears in some rows only: once, few, many, or a class for an expanded clone.

TRBV7-6	NA	TRBJ2-7	NA	CASSSNSYEQYF	TGTGCCAGCAGCTCAAATTCCTACGAGCAGTACTTC
TRBV5-1	TRBD1	TRBJ1-1	NA	CASSLAAGGGSTEAFF	TGCGCCAGCAGCTTGGCCGCAGGGGGTGGGAGCACTGAAGCTTTCTTT
TRBV29-1	TRBD2	TRBJ2-3	NA	CSVRLAGGRDTQYF	TGCAGCGTTCGACTAGCGGGGGGGCGGGATACGCAGTATTTT
TRBV5-1	TRBD2	TRBJ2-7	NA	CASSLAASGAYEQYF	TGCGCCAGCAGCTTGGCCGCTAGCGGGGCCTACGAGCAGTACTTC
TRBV7-9	NA	TRBJ1-2	NA	CSSSLDFYGYTF	TGTTCCAGCAGCTTAGACTTCTATGGCTACACCTTC
TRBV5-1	NA	TRBJ1-1	NA	CASSLGANTEAFF	TGCGCCAGCAGCTTGGGGGCGAACACTGAAGCTTTCTTT
TRBV6-1	TRBD1	TRBJ1-1	few	CASMRGQGRGTEAFF	TGTGCCAGCATGAGGGGGCAGGGGAGAGGCACTGAAGCTTTCTTT
TRBV10-3	TRBD2	TRBJ2-1	NA	CAISESLAGSQNNEQFF	TGTGCCATCAGTGAGTCGTTAGCGGGGTCGCAGAACAATGAGCAGTTCTTC
TRBV18	TRBD1	TRBJ2-1	NA	CASSLTLRQGHYNEQFF	TGTGCCAGCTCACTCACTTTAAGACAGGGGCATTACAATGAGCAGTTCTTC
TRBV5-4	TRBD2	TRBJ2-5	NA	CASSLLTSGGLQETQYF	TGTGCCAGCAGCTTGCTGACTAGCGGGGGCCTCCAAGAGACCCAGTACTTC
TRBV6-4	TRBD2	TRBJ2-3	NA	CASSEGASGGSDTQYF	TGTGCCAGCAGTGAAGGAGCTAGCGGGGGGTCCGATACGCAGTATTTT
TRBV14	TRBD1	TRBJ2-7	NA	CASSLGTDHPHEQYF	TGTGCCAGCAGCCTAGGGACAGATCACCCCCACGAGCAGTACTTC
TRBV5-1	NA	TRBJ2-1	NA	CASSSGGYYNEQFF	TGCGCCAGCAGCTCAGGGGGGTACTACAATGAGCAGTTCTTC
TRBV5-1	NA	TRBJ2-7	few	CASSLDGRQGTYEQYF	TGCGCCAGCAGCTTGGACGGACGGCAGGGAACTTACGAGCAGTACTTC
TRBV14	NA	TRBJ1-1	once	CATALWGRNTEAFF	TGTGCAACAGCCCTCTGGGGCAGGAACACTGAAGCTTTCTTT
TRBV6-5	NA	TRBJ2-5	once	CASTWARGETQYF	TGTGCCAGCACCTGGGCCAGGGGAGAGACCCAGTACTTC
TRBV15	NA	TRBJ1-2	NA	CATSRDSAGVGYGYTF	TGTGCCACCAGCAGAGATTCCGCAGGGGTAGGCTATGGCTACACCTTC
TRBV5-1	TRBD1	TRBJ2-3	NA	CASSLAGTGGTDTQYF	TGCGCCAGCAGCTTGGCCGGGACAGGGGGCACAGATACGCAGTATTTT
TRBV2	NA	TRBJ1-1	few	CASRWQGNTEAFF	TGTGCCAGCAGGTGGCAGGGGAACACTGAAGCTTTCTTT
TRBV6-5	TRBD1	TRBJ1-3	NA	CASSPDRDSGNTIYF	TGTGCCAGCAGTCCAGACAGGGATTCTGGAAACACCATATATTTT
TRBV10-3	TRBD1	TRBJ1-1	NA	CAISVRGQGEAFF	TGTGCCATCAGTGTACGGGGACAGGGAGAAGCTTTCTTT
TRBV6-1	NA	TRBJ1-2	NA	CASSESAGTEGYGYTF	TGTGCCAGCAGTGAAAGTGCCGGGACGGAGGGCTATGGCTACACCTTC
TRBV7-2	NA	TRBJ1-3	NA	CASSSSSPGNTIYF	TGTGCCAGCAGTTCGAGCTCCCCTGGAAACACCATATATTTT
TRBV6-1	TRBD2	TRBJ2-1	few	CASAGVAGDWKFF	TGTGCCAGCGCCGGGGTAGCGGGAGATTGGAAGTTCTTC
TRBV14	TRBD1	TRBJ1-4	NA	CASSHSGGAVEKLFF	TGTGCCAGCAGCCATTCAGGGGGCGCGGTGGAAAAACTGTTTTTT
TRBV11-2	TRBD2	TRBJ2-2	NA	CASSLVGGGTGELFF	TGTGCCAGCAGCTTAGTCGGGGGGGGCACCGGGGAGCTGTTTTTT
TRBV10-3	TRBD1	TRBJ2-5	NA	CAISGTEQETQYF	TGTGCCATCAGCGGGACAGAACAAGAGACCCAGTACTTC
TRBV6-6	NA	TRBJ1-5	NA	CASQVVEQPQHF	TGTGCCAGTCAGGTTGTGGAACAGCCCCAGCATTTT
TRBV5-1	NA	TRBJ2-7	NA	CASGYAGAGEQYF	TGCGCCAGCGGATACGCAGGGGCGGGCGAGCAGTACTTC
TRBV6-5	NA	TRBJ1-2	NA	CATLAPAGGYGYTF	TGTGCCACCTTAGCCCCCGCCGGGGGCTATGGCTACACCTTC
TRBV6-5	NA	TRBJ2-2	NA	CASSYSQGGDTGELFF	TGTGCCAGCAGTTACTCTCAGGGTGGGGACACCGGGGAGCTGTTTTTT
TRBV2	TRBD1	TRBJ1-5	NA	CASSVDRDGGQPQHF	TGTGCCAGCAGTGTAGACAGGGATGGGGGTCAGCCCCAGCATTTT
TRBV18	TRBD1	TRBJ1-5	NA	CASSLKAGQDSNQPQHF	TGTGCCAGCTCCTTGAAGGCGGGACAGGATAGCAATCAGCCCCAGCATTTT
TRBV27	NA	TRBJ1-5	NA	CASSSTGLYSNQPQHF	TGTGCCAGCAGTTCCACAGGGCTTTATAGCAATCAGCCCCAGCATTTT
TRBV11-3	NA	TRBJ1-1	NA	CASSLTGAVSEAFF	TGTGCCAGCAGCTTAACAGGTGCCGTCTCTGAAGCTTTCTTT
TRBV9	NA	TRBJ2-1	NA	CASSAEQVLVSNEQFF	TGTGCCAGCAGCGCGGAACAGGTGCTGGTAAGCAATGAGCAGTTCTTC
TRBV4-1	NA	TRBJ1-3	NA	CASSQDPSDPRDRGNTIYF	TGCGCCAGCAGCCAAGATCCGAGCGACCCACGGGATCGAGGAAACACCATATATTTT
TRBV6-1	TRBD2	TRBJ2-1	NA	CASSGQSGLGDNEQFF	TGTGCCAGCAGTGGACAGAGCGGACTAGGGGACAATGAGCAGTTCTTC
TRBV19	TRBD2	TRBJ2-7	NA	CASSIMERGVSSYEQYF	TGTGCCAGTAGTATTATGGAGCGGGGGGTCAGCTCCTACGAGCAGTACTTC
TRBV6-5	TRBD1	TRBJ1-1	NA	CASSSRTGLNTEAFF	TGTGCCAGCAGTTCTCGGACAGGACTGAACACTGAAGCTTTCTTT
TRBV4-1	NA	TRBJ2-1	NA	CASSQGGPRNEQFF	TGCGCCAGCAGCCAAGGCGGTCCGAGGAATGAGCAGTTCTTC